The source of this TCR beta chain is a study of regulatory dendritic cells for organ transplantation. V was shortened by 6 bases and J by 3 bases, with 16 bases between the two germline ends. Germline V lookup: CDR1 MNHNY, CDR2 SVGAGI (reference sequence). The length of the CDR3 is 15 residues. Data came from immunoSEQ multiplex PCR; TCRdb stores just in-frame clones and leaves some out. The sample shows just under 30,000 clones, over 75% of them seen only once. The source is a human donor in good health. Sequencing input: memory CD4+ T cells from blood. Described subset: CD45RO+ memory T cells. The chain combines TRBV6-6 with TRBJ2-3; maybe TRBD2 (6 bases). CDR3 residues: CASSRAGGTTDTQYF. The CDR3 DNA reads as TGTGCCAGCAGCCGAGCGGGCGGAACGACAGATACGCAGTATTTT.